One sample yielded the 26 T cell receptor beta chains listed below, sequenced in a study of T cells expressing NK-cell markers. TCRdb reanalyzed the 5' RACE reads and collapses them to one entry per CDR3 protein, without DNA. The listing records about 160,000 distinct CDR3 sequences. Sequences were obtained from blood T cells: a sorted CD56 or NKG2C T cell subset, CD4+ or CD8+ T cells, or bulk PBMC T cells (not recorded which). Receptors were obtained from a man aged 18-69 years in good health.

The genes are TRBV27 and TRBJ2-1; the TRBD2 assignment by TCRdb is unverifiable without DNA. Germline CDR1 and CDR2: MNHEY and SMNVEV (reference sequence). CDR3 length: 15 amino acids. The chain's CDR3 is CASSAGTSGDNEQFF.

The chain combines TRBV27 with TRBJ2-3; the D gene TCRdb calls, TRBD2, cannot be checked with no DNA. The germline CDR1 and CDR2 sequences are MNHEY and SMNVEV (reference sequence). This CDR3 contains 15 residues. This CDR3 is CASATRQGITDTQYF.

The CDR3 sequence is CASSQAPQAYEQYF. The chain carries TRBV4-1 and TRBJ2-7; TCRdb picks TRBD1, but there is no DNA to check that call. The CDR3 has 14 amino acids. The germline V gene has CDR1 MGHRA and CDR2 YSYEKL.

The chain combines TRBV7-9 with TRBJ1-2. Looked up from germline, CDR1 is SEHNR and CDR2 is FQNEAQ (reference sequence). The CDR3 contains 15 residues. CDR3 residues: CASSLVGGFSDGYTF. The variable domain in full, completed from reference TRBV7-9 and TRBJ1-2, reads DTGVSQNPRHKITKRGQNVTFRCDPISEHNRLYWYRQTLGQGPEFLTYFQNEAQLEKSRLLSDRFSAERPKGSFSTLEIQRTEQGDSAMYLCASSLVGGFSDGYTFGSGTRLTVV.

The chain combines TRBV4-2 with TRBJ2-3; the TCRdb D gene call, TRBD2, has no DNA to confirm it. CDR1 is LGHNA and CDR2 is YNFKEQ in the germline V gene. This CDR3 is built from 15 residues. This CDR3 is CASSQGTSGGDTQYF.

The chain links TRBV20-1 to TRBJ2-3; there is no DNA to check the TCRdb D call of TRBD2. Germline V CDR1 and CDR2: DFQATT, SNEGSKA (reference sequence). The CDR3 is made up of 14 amino acids. The CDR3: CSARDGGRADTQYF.

The chain links TRBV15 to TRBJ2-3; with no DNA, the TCRdb D assignment of TRBD1 cannot be verified. This CDR3 is built from 16 residues. Germline values: CDR1 LNHNV, CDR2 YYDKDF (reference sequence). CDR3 in amino acids: CATSTRAGASTDTQYF.

The chain's CDR3 is CASSPADREYGYTF. The rearrangement links TRBV3-1 to TRBJ1-2; no DNA is available, so the TRBD1 call from TCRdb remains unchecked. Germline V gene lookup returns CDR1 LGHDT and CDR2 YNNKEL (reference sequence). The CDR3 length is 14 residues.

CDR3 residues: CASSYHPGGRGTDTQYF. The chain employs TRBV6-5 and TRBJ2-3; TCRdb's D call of TRBD1 is untestable without DNA. The CDR3 has 17 amino acids. In germline, CDR1 is MNHEY, CDR2 SVGAGI.

The chain carries TRBV2 and TRBJ2-4; TCRdb calls TRBD2, which cannot be checked without DNA. Germline assignment: CDR1 SNHLY and CDR2 FYNNEI. This CDR3 contains 19 residues. The CDR3 loop is CASSPLGLAGELAKNIQYF.

The rearrangement links TRBV7-8 to TRBJ1-1. In germline, CDR1 is SGHVS, CDR2 FQNEAQ. This CDR3 has 14 amino acids. This CDR3 is CASSAERVGTEAFF.

The rearrangement links TRBV7-9 to TRBJ1-2; as DNA is missing, the TRBD1 call by TCRdb cannot be tested. This CDR3 has 15 residues. Germline-derived CDR1 and CDR2 are SEHNR and FQNEAQ (reference sequence). CDR3 loop: CASSLGQGASGGYTF.

The chain couples TRBV5-1 to TRBJ2-7; TCRdb names TRBD1, which stays unverified in the absence of DNA. This CDR3 spans 15 amino acids. Germline CDR1 and CDR2: SGHRS and YFSETQ. The CDR3: CASSFDLGQSYEQYF.

The chain employs TRBV6-1 and TRBJ2-5; the TRBD1 assignment by TCRdb is unverifiable without DNA. Germline CDR1 and CDR2: MNHNS and SASEGT. This CDR3 comprises 15 residues. The CDR3 protein is CASSTGLGGQETQYF.

J is TRBJ2-1 and V is TRBV5-1; the D call of TRBD2 rests on TCRdb alone, since no DNA is present to check it. The CDR3 sequence is 16 residues long. Germline CDR1 reads SGHRS; CDR2 reads YFSETQ. CDR3 in amino acids: CASSAGLAGVYNEQFF.

The V and J genes are TRBV29-1 and TRBJ2-3; TCRdb reports TRBD2, a call that lacks DNA to check it against. Germline CDR1 is SQVTM and CDR2 is ANQGSEA. The CDR3 has 14 amino acids. The CDR3 loop is CSVEVAGDTDTQYF.

The chain couples TRBV5-1 to TRBJ2-7; TCRdb's assignment of TRBD1 cannot be checked, as there is no DNA. Germline V CDR1 and CDR2: SGHRS, YFSETQ. This CDR3 region has 16 residues. The CDR3 reads CASSFIPGTGGHEQYF.

The CDR3 is CATLAGTGFDGYTF. The V and J genes are TRBV7-9 and TRBJ1-2; TCRdb's D call of TRBD1 is untestable without DNA. Germline CDR1 is SEHNR and CDR2 is FQNEAQ (reference sequence). The CDR3 totals 14 residues.

The V and J genes are TRBV5-1 and TRBJ1-3. This CDR3 comprises 16 residues. Germline-derived CDR1 and CDR2 are SGHRS and YFSETQ. The CDR3 loop reads CASSLESDISGNTIYF.

This sequence joins TRBV4-2 and TRBJ2-3; the TRBD2 assignment by TCRdb is unverifiable without DNA. The CDR3 covers 15 residues. From germline, CDR1 is LGHNA and CDR2 YNFKEQ. This chain's CDR3 is CASSQGGGAVDTQYF.

The V and J genes are TRBV12-3 or TRBV12-4 and TRBJ2-1; the TCRdb call, TRBD2, lacks DNA for checking. The CDR3 consists of 15 residues. CDR3 residues: CASSHLAGENNEQFF.

The V gene is TRBV9, the J gene TRBJ2-3; TCRdb's assignment of TRBD2 cannot be checked, as there is no DNA. Germline V gives CDR1 SGDLS, CDR2 YYNGEE. The CDR3 is 16 amino acids. The CDR3 here is CASSETTSGLWDTQYF.

The V call is TRBV4-2, the J call TRBJ2-1; lacking DNA, the TRBD2 call made by TCRdb goes unchecked. Per germline, CDR1 LGHNA and CDR2 YNFKEQ. This CDR3 has 15 residues. The chain's CDR3 is CASSQERGIDNEQFF.

The chain has TRBV6-5 and TRBJ2-3; the D call from TCRdb, TRBD1, cannot be confirmed without DNA. The CDR3 sequence is 12 residues long. Germline-derived CDR1 and CDR2 are MNHEY and SVGAGI. The CDR3 spells CASGAWGDTQYF.

The chain links TRBV20-1 to TRBJ1-2; TCRdb outputs TRBD1, but without DNA this stays unchecked. This CDR3 comprises 13 residues. Germline values: CDR1 DFQATT, CDR2 SNEGSKA (reference sequence). The CDR3 loop reads CSARGRGHYGYTF.

The chain combines TRBV2 with TRBJ2-1; TCRdb reports TRBD2, a call that lacks DNA to check it against. Germline CDR1 SNHLY, CDR2 FYNNEI. CDR3 length equals 15 residues. The chain's CDR3 is CASTLAGGQYNEQFF. The full variable domain, completed using reference TRBV2 and TRBJ2-1, is EPEVTQTPSHQVTQMGQEVILRCVPISNHLYFYWYRQILGQKVEFLVSFYNNEISEKSEIFDDQFSVERPDGSNFTLKIRSTKLEDSAMYFCASTLAGGQYNEQFFGPGTRLTVL.